Listed here are 27 T cell receptor beta chains from one sample, sequenced in a study of shared clonotypes between healthy human individuals. Using immunoSEQ multiplex PCR, the repertoire was profiled, and TCRdb retains in-frame clones only, with some absent. The sample holds about 1 million clones; roughly 80% are singletons and the top ten take around 1.5%. The sample was memory CD4+ T cells sorted from blood. Subset in this sample: CD45RA-negative fraction. These receptors came from a man in his late teens or twenties in good health.

The DNA for the CDR3 is TGTGCCAGCAGCGGGGGACAGGTTGGGTCCTACGAGCAGTACTTC. It encodes CASSGGQVGSYEQYF. The chain has TRBV9 and TRBJ2-7, with 8 nucleotides matching TRBD1. CDR1 SGDLS and CDR2 YYNGEE come from the germline V gene. The V and J ends lost 3 bases and 1 base, in that order; junction bases with no gene match: 6. The length of the CDR3 is 15 residues.

The chain's CDR3 is CASSQETLTPGYTF. Written as DNA, the CDR3 is TGCGCCAGCAGCCAAGAAACCCTTACCCCCGGCTACACCTTC. The J gene is TRBJ1-2, the V gene TRBV4-1; D is uncertain. This CDR3 is 14 amino acids long. V lost 0 bases and J lost 8, with 13 bases in between. Per the germline V gene, CDR1 is MGHRA and CDR2 is YSYEKL.

V gene TRBV5-1 combines with J gene TRBJ2-1, with a possible D match to TRBD1 (5 bases). The CDR3 runs 14 residues. V shed 3 bases and J shed 1 base, with 8 bases lying between them. Looked up from germline, CDR1 is SGHRS and CDR2 is YFSETQ. CDR3 in amino acids: CASSSGQSYNEQFF. The CDR3, as DNA: TGCGCCAGCAGCTCTGGACAATCCTACAATGAGCAGTTCTTC.

The chain combines TRBV6-1 with TRBJ2-7; D may be TRBD1 (5 bases). Germline lookup yields CDR1 MNHNS and CDR2 SASEGT. Trimming removed 0 bases from V and 0 bases from J, with 18 bases in between. The CDR3 extends over 18 amino acids. The CDR3 bases are TGTGCCAGCAGTGAAGCGCTTCTTAGGGGCCGAAGCTCCTACGAGCAGTACTTC. Protein product: CASSEALLRGRSSYEQYF.

The chain employs TRBV18 and TRBJ2-3, with 13 bases aligning to TRBD2. The CDR3 totals 17 residues. The germline gives CDR1 KGHSH, CDR2 LQKENI. The junction had 6 bases not matched to a gene; V was cut back by 1 base and J by 5 bases. CDR3 protein: CASSPLRTSGSLDTQYF. CDR3 DNA: TGTGCCAGCTCACCACTCCGGACTAGCGGGAGTTTAGATACGCAGTATTTT.

The gene calls are TRBV9 and TRBJ1-2; the match to TRBD1 covers 10 bases. CDR3 length: 14 amino acids. J was trimmed by 7 bases and V by 4 bases; bases with no gene match: 7. CDR1 is SGDLS, CDR2 YYNGEE, per germline. CDR3 sequence (DNA): TGTGCCAGCAGCCGAGGGACAGGGGTTATTGGCTACACCTTC. Translating it yields CASSRGTGVIGYTF.

This chain uses TRBV28 with TRBJ2-7; D gene ambiguous. CDR3 size: 18 residues. Germline V CDR1 and CDR2: MDHEN, SYDVKM. V was shortened by 5 bases and J by 3 bases, with 26 bases between the two germline ends. CDR3 sequence: CASSKMWFPVLENYEQYF. In DNA, the CDR3 is TGTGCCAGCAGTAAGATGTGGTTCCCAGTACTCGAAAACTACGAGCAGTACTTC.

This clone showed up just once. V usage is TRBV18 and J usage is TRBJ2-5; no reliable D call. The germline gives CDR1 KGHSH, CDR2 LQKENI. V was clipped by 4 bases and J by 5 bases, with 5 bases between them. There are 11 residues in the CDR3. The CDR3 DNA follows: TGTGCCAGCTCACAGTCGGAGACCCAGTACTTC. This encodes CASSQSETQYF. The full variable domain, in which reference TRBV18 and TRBJ2-5 provide the parts outside the CDR3, is NAGVMQNPRHLVRRRGQEARLRCSPMKGHSHVYWYRQLPEEGLKFMVYLQKENIIDESGMPKERFSAEFPKEGPSILRIQQVVRGDSAAYFCASSQSETQYFGPGTRLLVL.

CDR3 amino acids: CASSLGKDTQYF. The CDR3 DNA is TGTGCCAGCAGCCTCGGCAAAGATACGCAGTATTTT. V gene TRBV11-3 combines with J gene TRBJ2-3; no clear D gene. CDR3 size: 12 residues. V lost 5 bases, J lost 5 bases, and 8 bases lay in between. CDR1 and CDR2 from the germline V gene are SGHNT and YENEEA.

This chain connects TRBV7-2 to TRBJ2-3; possibly TRBD2 for D (6 bases). The V gene lost 5 bases and the J gene lost 0 bases, with 15 bases spanning the gap. The germline CDR1 and CDR2 sequences are SGHTA and FQGNSA. This CDR3 region has 16 residues. The CDR3 loop is CASSTGGTGSTDTQYF. The CDR3 nucleotides are TGTGCCAGCAGCACAGGAGGGACGGGCAGCACAGATACGCAGTATTTT.

The V gene is TRBV28, the J gene TRBJ2-7, with D possibly being TRBD2 (5 bases). Germline-derived CDR1 and CDR2 are MDHEN and SYDVKM. The V end lost 6 bases, the J end lost 3 bases, and 15 bases lay between the germline ends. The CDR3 is 14 amino acids. CDR3 protein: CASRNPQSGYEQYF. CDR3 sequence (DNA): TGTGCCAGCAGAAACCCTCAGAGCGGCTACGAGCAGTACTTC.

Notes on this clone: Other DNA sequences in the sample encode the same CDR3. The chain links TRBV18 to TRBJ2-7, with 7 positions matching TRBD1. The V gene's germline CDR1 is KGHSH and CDR2 LQKENI. The CDR3 contains 14 residues. J lost 0 bases, V lost 3 bases, and 2 bases had no gene match. Here the CDR3 DNA reads TGTGCCAGCTCACCGGACAGGAACTCCTACGAGCAGTACTTC. It translates to CASSPDRNSYEQYF.

CDR3: CASTQLDRVGGYTF. CDR3 sequence (DNA): TGTGCCAGCACCCAATTAGACAGGGTGGGCGGCTACACCTTC. The chain joins TRBV28 to TRBJ1-2, with 7 bases fitting TRBD1. Germline CDR1 MDHEN, CDR2 SYDVKM. The CDR3 sequence is 14 residues long. V lost 7 bases, J lost 8 bases, and 13 bases stayed unmatched.

This rearrangement joins TRBV30 to TRBJ1-1; possibly TRBD1 for D (5 bases). Looked up from germline, CDR1 is GTSNPN and CDR2 is SVGIG (reference sequence). Trimming took off 1 base at V and 10 bases at J, with 13 bases between the two ends. The CDR3 runs to 12 residues. The CDR3 DNA sequence: TGTGCCTGGAGTGGGGGCCGGGATATAGCTTTCTTT. Protein sequence: CAWSGGRDIAFF.

This clone showed up just once. The chain links TRBV4-3 to TRBJ2-1; D may match TRBD1 or TRBD2 (5 bases each). Trimming shortened V by 3 bases and J by 6 bases, and 15 bases separated the two germline ends. The CDR3 extends over 15 amino acids. The V gene's germline CDR1 is LGHNA and CDR2 YSLEER. CDR3 sequence (DNA): TGCGCCAGCAGCCAGGGGGTCTGGGCGGTCAATGAGCAGTTCTTC. Protein product: CASSQGVWAVNEQFF.

The chain carries TRBV28 and TRBJ1-1; D is possibly TRBD1 (5 bases). CDR1 is MDHEN and CDR2 is SYDVKM in the germline V gene. The CDR3 runs 18 residues. V was cut by 1 base and J by 0 bases, with 18 bases left in between. The CDR3 region has the DNA TGTGCCAGCAGTTTATTCACGTTTACAGGAGATGTGAACACTGAAGCTTTCTTT. Its translation: CASSLFTFTGDVNTEAFF.

The chain employs TRBV6-5 and TRBJ1-2; D may be TRBD1 (5 bases). Germline assignment: CDR1 MNHEY and CDR2 SVGAGI. The CDR3 totals 13 residues. Trimming took off 7 bases at V and 4 bases at J, with 13 bases between the two ends. Here the CDR3 DNA reads TGTGCCAGCATCTCCGCCGGGGGCTATGGCTACACCTTC. Its protein is CASISAGGYGYTF.

V and J are TRBV7-2 and TRBJ2-7; TRBD2 matches 8 bases. Trimming took 2 bases from V and 1 from J; bases not matched to a gene: 10. Germline values: CDR1 SGHTA, CDR2 FQGNSA. CDR3 length equals 17 residues. For the CDR3, the DNA is TGTGCCAGCAGCTTATCCTTCTCGACTAGCGCATCCTACGAGCAGTACTTC. The encoded protein is CASSLSFSTSASYEQYF.

This clone showed up just once. V gene TRBV5-1 combines with J gene TRBJ2-2; 8 nucleotides agree with TRBD2. After removal of 6 bases from V and 8 bases from J, the junction contained 15 bases not matched to a gene. Germline CDR1 SGHRS, CDR2 YFSETQ. The CDR3 is 16 residues long. The CDR3 region has the DNA TGCGCCAGCACGTCCGGGACTAGAACTCTAGGAGGGGAGCTGTTTTTT. Translating gives CASTSGTRTLGGELFF.

This clone was detected a few times. The chain recombines TRBV6-5 with TRBJ2-2, with 9 bases aligning to TRBD1. This CDR3 has 15 residues. The V gene's germline CDR1 is MNHEY and CDR2 SVGAGI. J was trimmed by 7 bases and V by 6 bases; bases with no gene match: 9. The DNA of the CDR3 is TGTGCCAGCAGCCTTGGACAGGGGTGGGGCGGGGAGCTGTTTTTT. Translated, it gives CASSLGQGWGGELFF.

The chain combines TRBV15 with TRBJ2-6; maybe TRBD1 (5 bases). Germline V gene lookup returns CDR1 LNHNV and CDR2 YYDKDF (reference sequence). The CDR3 has 15 residues. Between the trimmed V and J ends, which lost 3 bases and 1 base, there was a span of 7 bases. CDR3 sequence: CATSRQGSGANVLTF. CDR3 DNA: TGTGCCACCAGCAGGCAGGGTTCTGGGGCCAACGTCCTGACTTTC.

Points on this clone: This specimen includes other DNA sequences encoding the same CDR3. The chain recombines TRBV19 with TRBJ1-2, with D possibly TRBD1 on 5 matching bases. CDR3 length equals 14 residues. With 4 bases removed from V and 2 bases from J, the gap between germline ends came to 11 bases. The germline CDR1 and CDR2 sequences are LNHDA and SQIVND (reference sequence). In DNA, the CDR3 is TGTGCCAGTAGTACTCGGGGCCTCAACTATGGCTACACCTTC. Residues: CASSTRGLNYGYTF.

The V call is TRBV29-1, the J call TRBJ1-1; TRBD1 is a possible D gene (5 bases). V shed 1 base and J shed 5 bases, with 14 bases lying between them. The CDR3 length is 14 residues. Germline V gene sequence: CDR1 SQVTM, CDR2 ANQGSEA. The CDR3 region is CSVEVFGGPTEAFF. CDR3 nucleotide sequence: TGCAGCGTTGAAGTATTCGGGGGACCTACTGAAGCTTTCTTT.

This clone was detected only once. The sample contains more than one DNA sequence encoding this CDR3. The CDR3 loop reads CASSLALAGGTDTQYF. The DNA of the CDR3 is TGCGCCAGCAGCTTAGCACTAGCGGGGGGCACAGATACGCAGTATTTT. The V gene is TRBV5-1, the J gene TRBJ2-3; 11 bases match TRBD2. The CDR3 totals 16 residues. Trimming at V came to 2 bases and at J to 1 base, leaving 3 bases not matched to a gene. Germline CDR1 and CDR2: SGHRS and YFSETQ. Complete variable domain (other parts from reference TRBV5-1 and TRBJ2-3): KAGVTQTPRYLIKTRGQQVTLSCSPISGHRSVSWYQQTPGQGLQFLFEYFSETQRNKGNFPGRFSGRQFSNSRSEMNVSTLELGDSALYLCASSLALAGGTDTQYFGPGTRLTVL.

This clone has a count of ten or more. The V call is TRBV19, the J call TRBJ1-2; D uncertain. The V gene's germline CDR1 is LNHDA and CDR2 SQIVND (reference sequence). The V end lost 7 bases, the J end lost 0 bases, and 3 bases lay between the germline ends. This CDR3 has 11 residues. The DNA of the CDR3 is TGTGCCAGTATCACTAACTATGGCTACACCTTC. It codes for CASITNYGYTF.

The rearrangement links TRBV30 to TRBJ1-2; 8 bases agree with TRBD1. The V and J ends lost 6 bases and 5 bases, in that order; junction bases with no gene match: 8. CDR1 GTSNPN and CDR2 SVGIG come from the germline V gene (reference sequence). This CDR3 is 13 amino acids long. In DNA form, the CDR3 reads TGTGCCTGCTTAGAAACAGGGGGGTATGGCTACACCTTC. Its protein product is CACLETGGYGYTF. Based on the CDR3 plus reference TRBV30 and TRBJ1-2, the full variable domain is SQTIHQWPATLVQPVGSPLSLECTVEGTSNPNLYWYRQAAGRGLQLLFYSVGIGQISSEVPQNLSASRPQDRQFILSSKKLLLSDSGFYLCACLETGGYGYTFGSGTRLTVV.

This sequence joins TRBV5-5 and TRBJ2-7; a weak D match, TRBD2 (5 bases). The CDR3 covers 15 residues. The germline V gene has CDR1 SGHKS and CDR2 YYEKEE (reference sequence). Trimming removed 5 bases from V and 4 bases from J, with 19 bases in between. The CDR3, as DNA: TGTGCCAGCAGGGGCGGACTCCGAGAGAGTTACGAGCAGTACTTC. Protein sequence: CASRGGLRESYEQYF.